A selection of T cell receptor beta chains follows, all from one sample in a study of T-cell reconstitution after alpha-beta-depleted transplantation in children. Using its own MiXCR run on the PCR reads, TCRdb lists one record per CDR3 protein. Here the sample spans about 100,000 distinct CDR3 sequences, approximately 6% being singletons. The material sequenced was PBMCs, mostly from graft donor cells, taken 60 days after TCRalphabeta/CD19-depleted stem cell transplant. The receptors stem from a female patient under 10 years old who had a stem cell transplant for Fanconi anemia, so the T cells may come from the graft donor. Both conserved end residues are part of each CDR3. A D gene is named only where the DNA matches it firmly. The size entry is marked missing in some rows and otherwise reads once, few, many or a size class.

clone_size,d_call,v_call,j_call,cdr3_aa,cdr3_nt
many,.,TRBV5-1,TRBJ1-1,CASSSNASTEAFF,TGCGCCAGCAGCAGTAACGCCAGCACTGAAGCTTTCTTT
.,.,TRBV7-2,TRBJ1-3,CASSVGGGGNTIYF,TGTGCCAGCAGCGTAGGAGGCGGGGGAAACACCATATATTTT
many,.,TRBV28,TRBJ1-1,CASSSWEGQGVEAFF,TGTGCCAGCAGTAGTTGGGAAGGCCAGGGCGTAGAAGCTTTCTTT
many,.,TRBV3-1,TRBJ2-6,CASSQVMGSGANVLTF,TGTGCCAGCAGCCAAGTGATGGGTTCTGGGGCCAACGTCCTGACTTTC
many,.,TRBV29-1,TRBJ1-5,CSVREAGINQPQHF,TGCAGCGTTCGAGAGGCGGGTATCAATCAGCCCCAGCATTTT
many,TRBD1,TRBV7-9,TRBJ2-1,CASSFRGPYNEQFF,TGTGCCAGCAGCTTTAGGGGGCCCTACAATGAGCAGTTCTTC
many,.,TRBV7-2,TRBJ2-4,CASSLGYTQPLAKNIQYF,TGTGCCAGCAGCTTAGGATACACCCAGCCTCTAGCCAAAAACATTCAGTACTTC
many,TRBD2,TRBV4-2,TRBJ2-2,CASSQNTAGANTGELFF,TGTGCCAGCAGCCAAAACACAGCGGGAGCGAACACCGGGGAGCTGTTTTTT
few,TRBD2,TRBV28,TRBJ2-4,CASSPPTAGGPKNIQYF,TGTGCCAGCAGTCCACCTACTGCGGGGGGGCCGAAAAACATTCAGTACTTC
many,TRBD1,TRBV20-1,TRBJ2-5,CSANRGQVWETQYF,TGCAGTGCTAACAGGGGGCAGGTATGGGAGACCCAGTACTTC
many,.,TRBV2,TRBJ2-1,CASSDGGIGRFSEQFF,TGTGCCAGCAGTGATGGGGGTATCGGGCGATTCAGCGAGCAGTTCTTC
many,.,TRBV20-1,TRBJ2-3,CSARRGDTQYF,TGCAGTGCTAGACGGGGAGATACGCAGTATTTT
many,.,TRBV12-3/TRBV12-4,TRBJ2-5,CASRDRPRGTQYF,TGTGCCAGCAGGGACAGACCTCGGGGGACCCAGTACTTC
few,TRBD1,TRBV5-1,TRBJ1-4,CASSPRTGFNEKLFF,TGCGCCAGCAGCCCTAGGACAGGGTTTAATGAAAAACTGTTTTTT
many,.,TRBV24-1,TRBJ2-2,CATSDYPGQYTGELFF,TGTGCCACCAGTGATTACCCGGGTCAATACACCGGGGAGCTGTTTTTT
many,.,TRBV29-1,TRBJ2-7,CSVPEDSRGGEQYF,TGCAGCGTCCCCGAGGACTCCCGGGGTGGCGAGCAGTACTTC
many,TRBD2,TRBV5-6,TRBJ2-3,CASSLPWRGGITDTQYF,TGTGCCAGCAGCTTGCCCTGGCGGGGGGGCATCACAGATACGCAGTATTTT
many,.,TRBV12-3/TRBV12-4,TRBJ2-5,CASSNRETQYF,TGTGCCAGCAGTAATCGAGAGACCCAGTACTTC
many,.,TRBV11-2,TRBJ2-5,CASSLEAAQETQYF,TGTGCCAGCAGCTTAGAAGCGGCCCAAGAGACCCAGTACTTC
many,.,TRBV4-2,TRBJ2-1,CASSQVKDSGYSSYNEQFF,TGTGCCAGCAGCCAAGTAAAAGACAGTGGATACAGCTCCTACAATGAGCAGTTCTTC
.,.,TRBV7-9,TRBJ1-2,CASSLPGSHGYTF,TGTGCCAGCAGCTTACCAGGTTCTCATGGCTACACCTTC
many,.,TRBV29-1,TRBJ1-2,CSVEDFDFGVSGYTF,TGCAGCGTTGAAGATTTTGACTTTGGGGTATCTGGCTACACCTTC
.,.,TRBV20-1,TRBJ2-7,CSASGSYTTEQYF,TGCAGTGCTAGCGGGAGCTACACGACCGAGCAGTACTTC
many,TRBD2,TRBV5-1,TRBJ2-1,CASRASGLSYNEQFF,TGCGCCAGCAGGGCTAGCGGATTATCCTACAATGAGCAGTTCTTC
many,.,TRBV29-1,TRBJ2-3,CSVELAQQSTDTQYF,TGCAGCGTTGAGCTAGCCCAGCAGTCAACAGATACGCAGTATTTT
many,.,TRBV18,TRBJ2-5,CASSVQETQYF,TGTGCCAGCTCAGTCCAAGAGACCCAGTACTTC
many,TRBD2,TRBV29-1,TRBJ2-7,CSVGGTSGVSYEQYF,TGCAGCGTTGGGGGGACTAGCGGGGTCTCCTACGAGCAGTACTTC
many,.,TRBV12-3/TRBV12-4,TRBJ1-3,CASSLGGSGNTIYF,TGTGCCAGCAGTTTAGGGGGCTCTGGAAACACCATATATTTT
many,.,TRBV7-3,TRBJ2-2,CASSLSPTPLTGELFF,TGTGCCAGCAGCTTAAGTCCGACTCCACTCACCGGGGAGCTGTTTTTT
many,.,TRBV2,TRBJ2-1,CASSELANEQFF,TGTGCCAGCAGTGAACTTGCTAATGAGCAGTTCTTC
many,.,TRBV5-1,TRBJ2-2,CASSRGNTGELFF,TGCGCCAGCAGCCGGGGAAACACCGGGGAGCTGTTTTTT
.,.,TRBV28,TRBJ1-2,CASSFLDTNYGYTF,TGTGCCAGCAGTTTTCTGGACACGAACTATGGCTACACCTTC
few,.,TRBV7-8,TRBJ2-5,CASSLGWTFQETQYF,TGTGCCAGCAGCTTAGGGTGGACATTTCAAGAGACCCAGTACTTC
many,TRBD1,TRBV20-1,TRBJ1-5,CSVSVGLQGSQHF,TGCAGTGTATCTGTTGGACTACAGGGGTCCCAGCATTTT
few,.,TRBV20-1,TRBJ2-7,CSASGQGGWEQYF,TGCAGTGCTAGTGGGCAGGGAGGATGGGAGCAGTACTTC
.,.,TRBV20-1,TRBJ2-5,CSKLLNGVKETQYF,TGCAGCAAACTATTAAATGGGGTAAAAGAGACCCAGTACTTC
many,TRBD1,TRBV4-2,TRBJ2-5,CARKSCTGTEEETQYF,TGTGCCAGAAAATCTTGCACCGGGACAGAAGAAGAGACCCAGTACTTC
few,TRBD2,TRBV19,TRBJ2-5,CASSGLAGGFQETQYF,TGTGCCAGTAGCGGACTAGCGGGGGGCTTCCAAGAGACCCAGTACTTC
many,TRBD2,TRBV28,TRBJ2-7,CASSAHTSLAGSDEQYF,TGTGCCAGCAGTGCACACACTTCCCTAGCGGGGTCGGACGAGCAGTACTTC
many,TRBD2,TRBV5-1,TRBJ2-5,CASSLVRGADQETQYF,TGCGCCAGCAGCTTAGTGCGGGGGGCGGATCAAGAGACCCAGTACTTC
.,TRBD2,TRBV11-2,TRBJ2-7,CASSLVRTSSYEQYF,TGTGCCAGCAGCTTAGTTCGGACTAGCTCCTACGAGCAGTACTTC
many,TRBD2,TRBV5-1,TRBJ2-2,CASSLASGNTGELFF,TGCGCCAGCAGCTTGGCTAGCGGGAACACCGGGGAGCTGTTTTTT